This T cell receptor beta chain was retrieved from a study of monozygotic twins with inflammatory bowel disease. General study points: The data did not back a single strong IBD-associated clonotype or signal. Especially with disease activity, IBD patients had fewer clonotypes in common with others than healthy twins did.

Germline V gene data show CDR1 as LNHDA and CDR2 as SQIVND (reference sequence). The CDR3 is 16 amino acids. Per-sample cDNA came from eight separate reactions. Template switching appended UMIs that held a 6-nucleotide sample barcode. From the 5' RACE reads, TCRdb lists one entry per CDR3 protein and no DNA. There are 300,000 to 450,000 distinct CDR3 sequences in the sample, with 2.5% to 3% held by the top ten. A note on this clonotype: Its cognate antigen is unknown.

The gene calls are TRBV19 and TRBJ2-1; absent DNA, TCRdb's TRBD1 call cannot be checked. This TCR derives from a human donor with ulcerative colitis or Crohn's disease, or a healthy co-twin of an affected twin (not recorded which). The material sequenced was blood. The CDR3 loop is CASSIDWGGAYNEQFF.